Detailed here is one TCR beta chain. What this receptor recognizes is not known. No clone much larger than this one lies a single base away; base qualities are absent. TCRbeta CDR3 regions were amplified from genomic DNA by means of the immunoSEQ Assay, a bias-controlled multiplex PCR. The paper's processing steps were these. Nucleated cell counts per sample were estimated from amplification of reference gene primers within the assay. To quantify the absolute abundance of each unique TCRbeta CDR3 rearrangement, sequence reads were collapsed and filtered. For each sample, productive Simpson clonality was calculated as the square root of Simpson's diversity index over productive rearrangements. TCRdb limited this immuneACCESS table to in-frame rearrangements with V and J called. A share of clones is missing; checked studies link under half to unresolved V genes, and the rest is unexplained. V, J and clone size are taken as reported in that table, and D and trimming were inferred from the DNA itself. This sample gives around 130,000 clones in total; 84% of them show up just once. Together, the top ten hold 3% to 4% of the sample.

The sample originates from a study of blood T cell repertoires in COVID-19 (dated by TCRdb to the early 2020s). Background on the whole study: Samples covering the acute and convalescent phases of COVID-19 were provided by collaborators in the United States, Italy and Spain. The material from the prospective study consisted of cDNA or gDNA derived from T cells, B-cell-depleted T cells, or PBMCs. The dataset comprised deeply sampled blood TCRbeta repertoires from subjects exposed to, actively infected with, or recovered from COVID-19. The repertoires were released in a freely available public database meant as a resource for research on the immune response to SARS-CoV-2. The samples were drawn from two sources: the first 160 participants of the ongoing ImmuneRACE study, and 1,254 subjects contributed by 6 global collaborators. The sample metadata nearly always contained a de-identified subject ID, COVID-19 status, age in years and sex. Where available, HLA class I and class II types were obtained from metadata supplied by the sample provider rather than from assay-based typing.

The paper's findings and limits, for the study overall: The amount of clinical and demographic metadata varied by source and participant and was provided uncurated.

Enrolling through a virtual design, the prospective study's participants ranged in age from roughly 18 to 90 years and lived across roughly 24 United States geographic areas. To assign participants to cohorts, the prospective study relied on clinical history that participants themselves reported in a screening survey and a study questionnaire. In the prospective study, whole blood, serum and a nasopharyngeal or oropharyngeal swab were collected from each participant by mobile phlebotomists. Additional blood draws and questionnaires over an approximately 2-month period could optionally be provided by prospective study participants. Before DNA extraction, prospective study blood samples were shipped either frozen or at room temperature. V loses 4 bases of germline sequence and J loses 2 bases, and the interval between the two ends is 12 bases. The CDR3 has 14 amino acids, counting the end cysteine and phenylalanine. The kept DNA is CDR3 alone, 42 bases in frame from the first base. CDR1 and CDR2 were assigned from the germline V gene as SGHRS and YFSETQ.

The origin of this receptor is a woman aged 50 to 60 with acute COVID-19. Specimen: PBMCs or T cells enriched from blood (not recorded which). The chain was built from TRBV5-1 and TRBJ2-5; matching of 6 bases hints at TRBD1 as the D gene. CDR3 loop: CASSRGQNQETQYF. In nucleotide form, the sequence is TGCGCCAGCAGCAGAGGACAGAATCAAGAGACCCAGTACTTC.